These T cell receptor beta chains were read from a single sample in a study of blood T cell repertoires in COVID-19. Clones were sequenced by immunoSEQ multiplex PCR, and TCRdb holds only the in-frame ones, with some missing. The sample has about 280,000 clones, 87% seen once; the top ten hold about 5.7%. Sequencing was carried out using PBMCs or T cells enriched from blood (not recorded which). All receptors come from a woman in her 40s who had recovered from COVID-19. Each CDR3 is given with its conserved first and last residue. Fields, in order: D gene, V gene, clone size, J gene, CDR3 DNA, CDR3 protein. A D gene is named only where the DNA matches it firmly. The size entry is marked missing in some rows and otherwise reads once, few, many or a size class.

>.|TRBV6-6|.|TRBJ1-2
TGTGCCAGCAGCTCCCCAGGGGAAGAGTATGGCTACACCTTC
CASSSPGEEYGYTF
>.|TRBV12-3/TRBV12-4|.|TRBJ1-2
TGTGCCAGCAGCTCGATTGGGGCGCCTGGCTACACCTTC
CASSSIGAPGYTF
>.|TRBV5-6|few|TRBJ2-5
TGTGCCAGCAGCTTGGGGTTAGCTGGAGAGACCCAGTACTTC
CASSLGLAGETQYF
>TRBD2|TRBV2|.|TRBJ2-7
TGTGCCAGCACTACACCGGGACTAGCGGGAGAACGCCACGAGCAGTACTTC
CASTTPGLAGERHEQYF
>TRBD2|TRBV4-2|.|TRBJ2-1
TGTGCCAGCAGCCAAGAGGGGGGGGAGGGCCGTGGCAATGAGCAGTTCTTC
CASSQEGGEGRGNEQFF
>.|TRBV19|.|TRBJ2-7
TGTGCCACCTCCCCACCCCCCAAGGGGCGATACGTGTACGAGCAGTACTTC
CATSPPPKGRYVYEQYF
>.|TRBV7-9|.|TRBJ1-2
TGTGCCAGCAGTTCTACACGGACTGCCTATGGCTACACCTTC
CASSSTRTAYGYTF
>.|TRBV28|.|TRBJ2-5
TGTGCCAGCAGTTTGTACAGGGTCCCCCGGGAGACCCAGTACTTC
CASSLYRVPRETQYF
>.|TRBV6-5|once|TRBJ2-3
TGTGCCAGTACACCTCTCCCCACGCAGTATTTT
CASTPLPTQYF
>.|TRBV4-3|once|TRBJ1-5
TGCGCCAGCCTGGAGAAGGGCAATCAGCCCCAGCATTTT
CASLEKGNQPQHF
>TRBD1|TRBV11-2|.|TRBJ2-6
TGTGCCAGCAGCCAGGACAGGTACGGGGCCAACGTCCTGACTTTC
CASSQDRYGANVLTF
>TRBD1|TRBV28|once|TRBJ2-5
TGTGCCAGCAGGATGACAGGGGAAGAGACCCAGTACTTC
CASRMTGEETQYF
>.|TRBV29-1|once|TRBJ2-1
TGCAGCGTTGCTGGACGGACCATAGCGTCCTACAATGAGCAGTTCTTC
CSVAGRTIASYNEQFF
>TRBD2|TRBV5-1|.|TRBJ2-2
TGCGCCAGCAGCTTCTCGTCGGGAGGGAAAGGGGAGCTGTTTTTT
CASSFSSGGKGELFF
>TRBD2|TRBV6-5|.|TRBJ2-7
TGTGCCAGCAGTTACTCGGCGGCTAGCGGGCTCTACGAGCAGTACTTC
CASSYSAASGLYEQYF
>TRBD2|TRBV2|.|TRBJ2-1
TGTGCCAGCAGTGAACGAGGGACTAGTCTCGGCAATGAGCAGTTCTTC
CASSERGTSLGNEQFF
>TRBD2|TRBV2|.|TRBJ2-3
TGTGCCAGCAAGGCTGGGGGACTAGCGGGAGGGACAGATACGCAGTATTTT
CASKAGGLAGGTDTQYF
>.|TRBV5-4|.|TRBJ1-4
TGTGCCAGCAGTCTATCCCGAGGGGGGGATGAAAAACTGTTTTTT
CASSLSRGGDEKLFF
>.|TRBV6-2/TRBV6-3|once|TRBJ2-5
TGTGCCAGCAGGTACCCGACAGGATTCTCGGGATGGGCCCAGTACTTC
CASRYPTGFSGWAQYF
>TRBD1|TRBV19|.|TRBJ1-1
TGTGCCAGTAGCCAGGACAGGGTGGGCACTGAAGCTTTCTTT
CASSQDRVGTEAFF
>.|TRBV18|.|TRBJ2-7
TGTGCCAGCTCACCGAGGCGGGACTTCTACGAGCAGTACTTC
CASSPRRDFYEQYF
>.|TRBV9|.|TRBJ1-1
TGTGCCAGCAGCGCACCGGGGTCGGCGAACACTGAAGCTTTCTTT
CASSAPGSANTEAFF
>TRBD2|TRBV5-1|.|TRBJ2-1
TGCGCCAGCAGCTTGACCGGGACTAGCGGAGTGAGCTCCTACAATGAGCAGTTCTTC
CASSLTGTSGVSSYNEQFF
>TRBD2|TRBV7-2|.|TRBJ2-1
TGTGCCAGCAGCTCCCAGGGACTAGCGGGAGGTGAGCAGTTCTTC
CASSSQGLAGGEQFF
>TRBD1|TRBV7-9|.|TRBJ1-4
TGTGCCAGCAGCCAGCCGGGACAGGGAAATGAAAAACTGTTTTTT
CASSQPGQGNEKLFF
>TRBD2|TRBV6-2/TRBV6-3|.|TRBJ2-1
TGTGCCAGCAGTGGACTAGCGGGAGGTAAAGATGAGCAGTTCTTC
CASSGLAGGKDEQFF
>TRBD1|TRBV7-9|.|TRBJ1-3
TGTGCCAGCAGCTTAGCGCGGGCGACAGGGTCTGGAAACACCATATATTTT
CASSLARATGSGNTIYF
>TRBD1|TRBV19|once|TRBJ1-4
TGTGCCAGCAAAACACCGGGACAGGGGAATGAAAAACTGTTTTTT
CASKTPGQGNEKLFF
>TRBD2|TRBV14|.|TRBJ2-5
TGTGCCAGCAGCCAAGATCGTAGGGCTAGCGGGGAAGAGACCCAGTACTTC
CASSQDRRASGEETQYF
>.|TRBV4-2|.|TRBJ1-2
TGTGCCAGCAGCCAAGATAGCGCCGGCTATGGCTACACCTTC
CASSQDSAGYGYTF
>.|TRBV15|.|TRBJ2-5
TGTGCCACCAGCAGAGGGAGTGGGGGGGCTTGGGAGACCCAGTACTTC
CATSRGSGGAWETQYF
>.|TRBV7-7|.|TRBJ2-5
TGTGCTAGCAGCTTATATTCAGGGATGCAAGAGACCCAGTACTTC
CASSLYSGMQETQYF
>TRBD1|TRBV19|.|TRBJ2-7
TGTGCCAGTAGTATGGGGACAGGGTCGGCCTACGAGCAGTACTTC
CASSMGTGSAYEQYF
>.|TRBV2|.|TRBJ2-3
TGTGCCAGCACTCACCTGGGGGGTAGCACAGATACGCAGTATTTT
CASTHLGGSTDTQYF
>TRBD1|TRBV18|.|TRBJ1-2
TGTGCCAGCTCACGGGGACAGGGGACGAGCGGGCTCTATGGCTACACCTTC
CASSRGQGTSGLYGYTF
>TRBD2|TRBV18|.|TRBJ2-3
TGTGCCAGCTCACCACCTAGCGGGAGTGATACGCAGTATTTT
CASSPPSGSDTQYF
>TRBD2|TRBV3-1/TRBV3-2|once|TRBJ2-7
TGTGCCAGCAGCCAGGCTTCCACTAGCGGGGACTACGAGCAGTACTTC
CASSQASTSGDYEQYF
>TRBD2|TRBV27|.|TRBJ2-7
TGTGCCAGCAGAGACCTAGCGGGAGGGCCCCACGAGCAGTACTTC
CASRDLAGGPHEQYF
>.|TRBV2|.|TRBJ2-5
TGTGCCAGCAGTGGGGGGACACCACAAGAGACCCAGTACTTC
CASSGGTPQETQYF
>.|TRBV28|.|TRBJ1-4
TGTGCCAGCAGTGAGGTTGCAACTAATGAAAAACTGTTTTTT
CASSEVATNEKLFF
>.|TRBV6-5|.|TRBJ2-1
TGTGCCAGCAGTACGGGTTGGAATGAGCAGTTCTTC
CASSTGWNEQFF
>TRBD1|TRBV7-2|.|TRBJ2-7
TGTGCCAGCAGCAAGACAGGGTACGAGCAGTACTTC
CASSKTGYEQYF
>TRBD1|TRBV7-8|.|TRBJ1-5
TGTGCCAGCAGCTTAGCGATTGGACAGGGTGGATATCAGCCCCAGCATTTT
CASSLAIGQGGYQPQHF
>TRBD1|TRBV2|.|TRBJ1-2
TGTGCCAGCAACCTAATTGAGGGGGCGCTTGATGGCTACACCTTC
CASNLIEGALDGYTF
>.|TRBV10-1|.|TRBJ2-2
TGCGCCAGCAGTGGTGGGCGGGAGAACACCGGGGAGCTGTTTTTT
CASSGGRENTGELFF
>TRBD2|TRBV28|.|TRBJ2-1
TGTGCCAGCGGGGCTAGCGGGATCTATGAGCAGTTCTTC
CASGASGIYEQFF
>TRBD2|TRBV2|.|TRBJ2-7
TGTGCCAGCAGTCTTGGACTAGCGGGACCCTACGAGCAGTACTTC
CASSLGLAGPYEQYF
>TRBD1|TRBV6-5|.|TRBJ1-2
TGTGCCAGCAGTACTGCGGACAGGGGGAACTATGGCTACACCTTC
CASSTADRGNYGYTF
>.|TRBV6-5|.|TRBJ1-1
TGTGCCAGCAGTCGAGGATGGGAGGACACTGAAGCTTTCTTT
CASSRGWEDTEAFF
>TRBD1|TRBV6-5|.|TRBJ2-4
TGTGCCAGCAACCCAGGGGGAGCCAAAAACATTCAGTACTTC
CASNPGGAKNIQYF
>TRBD1|TRBV28|.|TRBJ1-6
TGTGCCACCGGACAGGGGCGCTCACCCCTCCACTTT
CATGQGRSPLHF
>TRBD1|TRBV12-5|.|TRBJ2-1
TGTGCTAGTGGACACGGACAGGGGGGAAATGAGCAGTTCTTC
CASGHGQGGNEQFF
>TRBD2|TRBV5-8|.|TRBJ2-3
TGTGCCAGCACCCCGGGTTGGCTAGCGGACACAGATACGCAGTATTTT
CASTPGWLADTDTQYF